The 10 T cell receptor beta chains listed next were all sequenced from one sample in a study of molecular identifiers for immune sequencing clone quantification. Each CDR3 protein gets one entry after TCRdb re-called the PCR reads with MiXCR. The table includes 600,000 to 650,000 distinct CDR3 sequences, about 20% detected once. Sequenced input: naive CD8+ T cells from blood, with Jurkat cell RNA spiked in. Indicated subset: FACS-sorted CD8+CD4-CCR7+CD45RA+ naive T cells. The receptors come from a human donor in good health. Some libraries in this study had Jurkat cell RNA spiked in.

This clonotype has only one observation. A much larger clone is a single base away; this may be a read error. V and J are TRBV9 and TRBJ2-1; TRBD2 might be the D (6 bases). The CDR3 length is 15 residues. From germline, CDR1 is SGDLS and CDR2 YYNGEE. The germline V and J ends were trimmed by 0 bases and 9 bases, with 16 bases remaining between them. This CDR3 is CASSVVPREFSEQFF. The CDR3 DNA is TGTGCCAGCAGCGTAGTTCCCCGGGAGTTCAGTGAGCAGTTCTTC. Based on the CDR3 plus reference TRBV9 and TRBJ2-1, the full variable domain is DSGVTQTPKHLITATGQRVTLRCSPRSGDLSVYWYQQSLDQGLQFLIQYYNGEERAKGNILERFSAQQFPDLHSELNLSSLELGDSALYFCASSVVPREFSEQFFGPGTRLTVL.

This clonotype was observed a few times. The CDR3: CASRRDRGLNTEAFF. The CDR3 DNA is TGTGCCAGCCGCCGGGACAGGGGTTTGAACACTGAAGCTTTCTTT. The J gene is TRBJ1-1, the V gene TRBV6-6; TRBD1 agrees at 10 bases. The CDR3 is 15 residues long. Trimming at V came to 8 bases and at J to 0 bases, leaving 6 bases not matched to a gene. Germline CDR1 and CDR2: MNHNY and SVGAGI (reference sequence).

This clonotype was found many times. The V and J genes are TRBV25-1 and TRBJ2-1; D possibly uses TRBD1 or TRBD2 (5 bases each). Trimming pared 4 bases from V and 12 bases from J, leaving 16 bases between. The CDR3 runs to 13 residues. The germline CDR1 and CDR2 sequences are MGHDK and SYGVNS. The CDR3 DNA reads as TGTGCCAGCAGTGGCTGGGACGTAGGGCGGCAGTTCTTC. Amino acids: CASSGWDVGRQFF.

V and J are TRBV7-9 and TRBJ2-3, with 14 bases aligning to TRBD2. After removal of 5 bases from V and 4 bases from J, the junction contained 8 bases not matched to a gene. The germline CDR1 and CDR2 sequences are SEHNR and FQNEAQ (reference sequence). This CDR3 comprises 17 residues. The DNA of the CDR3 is TGTGCCAGCAGCCCCGGGACTAGCGGGAGTTTGTCAGATACGCAGTATTTT. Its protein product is CASSPGTSGSLSDTQYF.

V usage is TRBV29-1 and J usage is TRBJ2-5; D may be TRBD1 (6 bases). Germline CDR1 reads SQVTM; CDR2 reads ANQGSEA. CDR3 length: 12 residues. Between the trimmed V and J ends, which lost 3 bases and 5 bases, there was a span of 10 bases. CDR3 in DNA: TGCAGCGTTGAGGCAGGGGAGGAGACCCAGTACTTC. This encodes CSVEAGEETQYF. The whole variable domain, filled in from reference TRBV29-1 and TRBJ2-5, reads SAVISQKPSRDICQRGTSLTIQCQVDSQVTMMFWYRQQPGQSLTLIATANQGSEATYESGFVIDKFPISRPNLTFSTLTVSNMSPEDSSIYLCSVEAGEETQYFGPGTRLLVL.

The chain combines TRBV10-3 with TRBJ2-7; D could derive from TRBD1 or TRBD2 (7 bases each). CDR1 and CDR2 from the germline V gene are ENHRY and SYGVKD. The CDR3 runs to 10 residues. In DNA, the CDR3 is TGTGCTGCAGGGGGGGGCGAGCAGTACTTC. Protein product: CAAGGGEQYF.

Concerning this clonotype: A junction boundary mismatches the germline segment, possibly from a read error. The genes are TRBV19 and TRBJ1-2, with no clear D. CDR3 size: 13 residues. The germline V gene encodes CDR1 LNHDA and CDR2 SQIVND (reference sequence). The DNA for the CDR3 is TGTGCCAGTAGTATGACGCTTTTCAATGGCTACGCCTTC. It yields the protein CASSMTLFNGYAF.

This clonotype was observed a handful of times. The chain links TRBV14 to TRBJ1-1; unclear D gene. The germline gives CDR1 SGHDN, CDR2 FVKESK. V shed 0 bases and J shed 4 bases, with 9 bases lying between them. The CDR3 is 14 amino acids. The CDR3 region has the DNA TGTGCCAGCAGCCAAGAATCTAGGCGCACTGAAGCTTTCTTT. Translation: CASSQESRRTEAFF.

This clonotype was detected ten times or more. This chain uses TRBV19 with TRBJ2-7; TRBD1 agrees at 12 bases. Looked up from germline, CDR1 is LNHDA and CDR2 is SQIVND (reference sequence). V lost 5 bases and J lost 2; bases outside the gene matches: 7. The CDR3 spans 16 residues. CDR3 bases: TGTGCCAGTAGTCCGGGGACAGGGGGCGGTACCTACGAGCAGTACTTC. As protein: CASSPGTGGGTYEQYF.

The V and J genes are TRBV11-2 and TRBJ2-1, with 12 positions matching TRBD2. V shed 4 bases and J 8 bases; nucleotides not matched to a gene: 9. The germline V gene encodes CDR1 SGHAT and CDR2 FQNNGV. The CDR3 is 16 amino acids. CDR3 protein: CASSSTKLAGGHEQFF. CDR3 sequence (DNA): TGTGCCAGCAGCTCCACAAAGCTAGCGGGAGGGCATGAGCAGTTCTTC.